This entry lists 6 T cell receptor beta chains sequenced from one sample in a study of blood T cell repertoires in COVID-19. The assay was immunoSEQ multiplex PCR, and TCRdb's table has in-frame clones only and misses some. This sample has 60,000 to 75,000 clones, with 75% to 90% found just once. The sample was peripheral blood. All receptors come from a man aged 50 or older with active COVID-19.

The chain uses TRBV14 and TRBJ2-7; TRBD1 matches at 12 bases. The CDR3 contains 15 residues. Trimming cost V 4 bases and J 6 bases; bases outside gene matches: 7. CDR1 SGHDN and CDR2 FVKESK come from the germline V gene. The CDR3 loop is CASSPMGQGAIEQYF. Written as DNA, the CDR3 is TGTGCCAGCAGCCCGATGGGACAGGGGGCTATCGAGCAGTACTTC.

The V call is TRBV5-4, the J call TRBJ2-6, with TRBD2 identical over 8 bases. There are 16 residues in the CDR3. The germline V gene encodes CDR1 SGHNT and CDR2 YYREEE (reference sequence). Germline trimming cut 4 bases from V and 0 bases from J; bases unmatched to any gene: 3. CDR3 protein: CASSAGGYSGANVLTF. DNA for the CDR3: TGTGCCAGCAGCGCGGGGGGTTACTCTGGGGCCAACGTCCTGACTTTC.

The rearrangement links TRBV3-1 (or the pseudogene TRBV3-2) to TRBJ1-1; 8 bases align to TRBD1. The germline gives CDR1 LGHDT, CDR2 YNNKEL (reference sequence). V trimming: 4 bases; J trimming: 0 bases; junction bases outside the gene matches: 4. This CDR3 contains 15 residues. CDR3 sequence (DNA): TGTGCCAGCAGCCGAGGGACAGGCTTGAACACTGAAGCTTTCTTT. Amino acids: CASSRGTGLNTEAFF.

Remarks on this clone: Other DNA sequences within the sample encode an identical CDR3. V and J are TRBV10-2 and TRBJ2-7; the match to TRBD2 covers 8 bases. Germline V gives CDR1 WSHSY, CDR2 SAAADI. With 6 bases clipped from V and 0 bases from J, the junction kept 7 bases outside the gene matches. CDR3 size: 15 residues. The CDR3 protein is CASRGSGRDSYEQYF. CDR3 DNA sequence: TGCGCCAGCAGAGGAAGCGGGAGAGACTCCTACGAGCAGTACTTC.

This CDR3 reads CASSLAGGPGDTQYF. CDR3 nucleotide sequence: TGTGCCAGCAGCCTAGCGGGAGGGCCCGGGGATACGCAGTATTTT. The V gene is TRBV4-2, the J gene TRBJ2-3; 11 positions agree with TRBD2. This CDR3 comprises 15 residues. Germline assignment: CDR1 LGHNA and CDR2 YNFKEQ. The trim removed 4 bases at V and 6 bases at J, leaving 6 bases unmatched.

This clone was observed a few times. The chain links TRBV10-3 to TRBJ1-1, with a weak D call TRBD1 (5 bases). Germline V gene lookup returns CDR1 ENHRY and CDR2 SYGVKD. The CDR3 extends over 14 amino acids. V shed 2 bases and J shed 2 bases, with 9 bases lying between them. This CDR3 reads CAISEGQTNTEAFF. The CDR3 nucleotides are TGTGCCATCAGTGAGGGACAAACTAACACTGAAGCTTTCTTT.